This T cell receptor (beta chain) comes out of a study of cytomegalovirus exposure and HLA in healthy donors (dated by TCRdb to 2017 to 2019). As for the study more broadly: An earlier analysis of more than 550 of the donors reported under 300 Gb of sequence data and 117 million unique TCR beta sequences obtained from approximately 180 million T cells. Donor age, sex, ethnicity and CMV serostatus were compiled alongside the repertoire data. Typing coverage varied by locus: roughly 620-630 donors for A, B, C, DRB1 and DQB1; 500 to 550 for DQA1; more than 600 for DPA1; more than 450 for DPB1. An earlier analysis of several hundred of the donors applied high-throughput TCR beta sequencing to assess whether each TCR beta V gene segment acted as functional or pseudogenic. A later analysis re-examined previously published TCR beta repertoires from about 700 donors and added high-resolution HLA genotyping to investigate patterns of TCR occurrence. Of the 300 to 500 genotyped donors, approximately 80% were placed in the genetic ancestry cluster associated with self-reported Caucasian donors. A separate validation cohort of roughly 130 different subjects was used in addition to the roughly 640-subject first cohort. The study profiled the T cell repertoires of under 850 subjects by immunosequencing and related them to cytomegalovirus serostatus. On average, roughly 240,000 unique TCR beta nucleotide sequences were sequenced per donor among 398 genotyped donors of the cohort, with around 19% of those sequences being non-productive. To predict cytomegalovirus infection status, the study combined high-throughput TCR immunosequencing, statistical association of individual TCRs with disease status, and machine learning. In a later genetic analysis, genome-wide SNP genotypes for about three fifths of the roughly 670 donors were used, and that subset was treated as a discovery cohort. An early release that covered 640 HLA-typed donors contained about 290 gigabases of sequencing data and approximately 85 million unique TCR sequences. All discovery cohort repertoires had been generated on a single sequencing platform. The study was designed to test whether signatures of past pathogen exposure could be identified by cataloging public T cell receptors. About five DR-DQ haplotypes were handled as single units for association and clustering because linkage in the cohort was strong. In the later analysis, no new phenotypic data were used to find candidate immune exposures; instead, reliance was placed on TCR beta sequences and their occurrence across donors. Class I and class II HLA loci were covered by the typing at four-digit resolution.

In total, roughly 710 healthy bone marrow donors made up the cohort. Cohort members were all nominally healthy when sampled, although unrecorded immune exposures were likely present. The donor tested CMV seronegative and was one of the 352 seronegative cohort members. A peripheral blood sample was provided by each donor, and peripheral blood mononuclear cells were used for TCR beta sequencing. The Qiagen DNeasy Blood Extraction Kit was used to extract genomic DNA from the blood cell samples. Overall results and qualifications from the work: In a later analysis, most CMV-associated TCR beta chains were found to appear HLA-restricted, with HLA associations seemingly driven largely by CMV exposure. In an earlier analysis of about 600 of the donors, most TCR beta V segments appeared in productive rearrangements about 87% or about 30% of the time, broadly matching IMGT annotations. HLA typing was unavailable for some donors at each locus, so association tests used only the typed subset. According to the authors, the approach could potentially be generalized to other disease states and immunological phenotypes. Across donors, most TCR sequences were observed very rarely, whereas some public TCRs were present in many individuals. Only TCR beta chains were sequenced in this cohort, and the absence of alpha or paired-chain data limited detectable features. The study listed 150 to 200 TCR beta chains as associated with cytomegalovirus. A few of the identified cytomegalovirus-associated TCR beta chains were confirmed in vitro to be specific for cytomegalovirus antigens. In a later analysis, 16,951 TCR beta sequences were associated with specific HLA alleles at a false discovery rate of 0.05. In a later analysis, HLA-associated TCR beta chains were found to be more clonally expanded and to have lower generation probabilities than equally common non-associated chains. The presence/absence analyses assumed that sequencing depth was roughly uniform across donors, and that assumption may not be true. According to a later analysis, TCR association rates differed among HLA loci, with DRB1 alleles showing the most associated TCRs and HLA-C alleles showing the fewest. Correlated functional status among segregating V segments might reflect linkage disequilibrium, but an unknown experimental factor could not be ruled out. The only immune exposure information available for the cohort was CMV serostatus. Because the 87-base-pair reads could not distinguish some IMGT-functional V segments, including TRBV6-2 and TRBV6-3, those segments were excluded. An association between a missense DCLRE1C variant and V-gene and J-gene trimming of TCR beta chains was found in a later genetic analysis and replicated in an independent cohort. A further reported finding was that TCR beta sequences accurately predicted the HLA-A and HLA-B alleles for most subjects in the first cohort. A group of highly shared sequence variants was considered likely to be a technical artifact of the sequencing pipeline. Because counts were too low, 15 to 20 rarely observed V segments, including chromosome 9 orphons, were left out of the earlier analysis of about 500 of the donors. Compared with the roughly 670-donor mean, donors in an Asian-associated ancestry cluster had fewer N-insertions in productive TCRs, according to a later genetic analysis. Assigning TCR associations to individual alleles was difficult when HLA alleles, especially DR and DQ, strongly co-occurred. The classifier was reported to diagnose cytomegalovirus status with high specificity and sensitivity in both the original and validation cohorts. According to a later analysis, parvovirus B19, influenza, CMV and Epstein-Barr virus appeared linked to several top co-occurrence clusters.

CDR1 SGHVS and CDR2 FQNEAQ were looked up in the germline V gene. V is trimmed back by 7 bases and J by 2 bases, and the junction contains 6 bases that no gene match accounts for. The CDR3 spans 15 residues, from the cysteine through the phenylalanine. Kept here is only the CDR3 DNA, which spans 45 bases and is read in frame from base 1. Library preparation used the immunoSEQ multiplex PCR assay. For the multiplex PCR, a mixture combining 60 forward primers for TCR Vbeta segments and 13 reverse primers for TCR Jbeta segments was used. The CDR3 region of rearranged TCR beta genes was amplified from genomic DNA with a multiplex PCR assay. On the Illumina HiSeq System, the amplified TCR beta libraries were sequenced as 87-base-pair reads. The study's own analysis went as follows. In a later analysis, tens of millions of unique TCR beta chains were counted across the roughly 610 repertoires, and roughly 11 million of these chains were shared by at least two donors. Raw reads were error-corrected and collapsed into unique sequences with a nearest-neighbor algorithm that merged closely related sequences to remove PCR and sequencing errors. V, D and J gene segments were assigned by aligning CDR3 sequences to IMGT reference sequences. For a sequence to be retained, at least a six-nucleotide match to both a V gene segment and a J gene segment was required. Rearrangements were called productive when the CDR3 lacked stop codons and stayed in frame with V and J; all others were non-productive. Following IMGT convention, CDR3 was defined as the stretch from the second conserved V-encoded cysteine up to the conserved J-encoded phenylalanine. The earlier analysis of about 620 of the donors excluded sequences that lacked an unambiguous match to a single V gene segment. In an earlier analysis of around 600 of the donors, V segments were called functional above 56.7% productive rearrangements and were called segregating when the between-donor standard deviation exceeded 5%. To diagnose cytomegalovirus status from the catalog of TCR beta chain sequences, a statistical classification framework was built. V and J gene assignment, in a later analysis, came from comparing TCR nucleotide sequences with IMGT/GENE-DB human TR gene sequences. The TCRdist pipeline was used in a later analysis to assign CDR3 sequences and most-parsimonious VDJ recombination scenarios. In a later analysis, each TCR beta chain was defined by its CDR3 amino acid sequence together with its V-gene family, and reads without a unique V-gene family were excluded. As a way to deal with suspected cross-contamination and a sequencing artifact, a later analysis dropped hundreds of nucleotide sequences that were highly shared and had low generation probability. In a later analysis, a clonal expansion index for each public chain was calculated from normalized within-repertoire ranks of inferred template counts. In a later analysis, generation probabilities were computed using a VDJ recombination model fitted to out-of-frame rearrangements, and the results were checked against IGoR. In a later analysis, hypergeometric tests were used to score TCR-TCR, TCR-HLA and TCR-CMV co-occurrence, with a repertoire-size bias correction applied to TCR pairs. False discovery rates were estimated in a later analysis by permuting HLA or CMV assignments 20 times. A later analysis grouped co-occurring TCRs with DBSCAN, adding TCRdist sequence similarity when clustering within HLA-allele-positive subsets. Repertoires with fewer than 30,000 or more than 120,000 public chains were left out of co-occurrence clustering, as were about five repertoires with anomalous nucleotide sharing. Not all clones reach the TCRdb copy of this immuneACCESS table, which keeps in-frame sequences only. Checked studies attribute under half of the gap to unresolved V genes and leave the rest unexplained. The DNA gave D and trimming, while V, J and clone size come from that table. This sample's clone table shows 150,000 or so clones. Jointly, the top ten make up approximately 1.6% of the sample.

In regard to this clone: This receptor's antigen is unknown.

This sequence was found in a man aged 18 to 30 in good health and CMV-seronegative. The sequence is built from TRBV7-8 and TRBJ1-4, with 8 central nucleotides matching TRBD1. Sequencing was done on a sample of PBMCs. The CDR3: CASNSGGTTNEKLFF. The nucleotide sequence is given as TGTGCCAGCAACTCAGGGGGCACGACTAATGAAAAACTGTTTTTT. Beyond the CDR3, the reference TRBV7-8 and TRBJ1-4 genes provide the residues; the full variable domain reads: GAGVSQSPRYKVAKRGQDVALRCDPISGHVSLFWYQQALGQGPEFLTYFQNEAQLDKSGLPSDRFFAERPEGSVSTLKIQRTQQEDSAVYLCASNSGGTTNEKLFFGSGTQLSVL.